The rows below give T cell receptor beta chains drawn from one sample of a study of T cells expressing NK-cell markers. Using the 5' RACE reads, TCRdb records one entry per CDR3 protein without DNA. This sample's clone table lists roughly 420,000 distinct CDR3 sequences. What was sequenced was blood T cells: a sorted CD56 or NKG2C T cell subset, CD4+ or CD8+ T cells, or bulk PBMC T cells (not recorded which). The origin of the receptors is a woman aged 18 to 75 in good health. Each CDR3 is given with its conserved first and last residue.

>TRBJ2-4|TRBV12-3/TRBV12-4
CASSSGTDKNIQYF
>TRBJ2-3|TRBV4-1
CASSHPTGAVRDTQYF
>TRBJ2-7|TRBV4-1
CASSPALAVPYEQYF
>TRBJ2-1|TRBV12-3/TRBV12-4
CASRRLAGGRGYNEQFF
>TRBJ2-5|TRBV20-1
CSARGTAGQETQYF
>TRBJ1-3|TRBV28
CASRWKPQGFAGNTIYF
>TRBJ2-1|TRBV7-2
CASSLDWTSGGVEQFF
>TRBJ1-1|TRBV5-4
CASSTPGQGIMNTEAFF
>TRBJ2-7|TRBV6-2/TRBV6-3
CASSYSPYRDRASYEQYF
>TRBJ2-1|TRBV7-2
CASSLAGTGAMSGEQFF
>TRBJ2-7|TRBV20-1
CSARDGGLHEQYF
>TRBJ2-3|TRBV7-3
CASSLQVSGTQYF
>TRBJ2-7|TRBV20-1
CSAGTFSYEQYF
>TRBJ1-2|TRBV15
CATSSGQDSGGYTF
>TRBJ2-3|TRBV5-8
CASTVGGPRDTQYF
>TRBJ2-3|TRBV9
CASSGDSSTDTQYF
>TRBJ2-1|TRBV9
CASSVGTTSSYNEQFF
>TRBJ1-2|TRBV20-1
CSARGDRGLYGYTF
>TRBJ2-1|TRBV20-1
CSGGESSYNEQFF
>TRBJ1-5|TRBV4-3
CASSLDRYNQPQHF
>TRBJ2-7|TRBV10-3
CATGQGESYEQYF
>TRBJ2-5|TRBV25-1
CASSDSGQLKETQYF
>TRBJ2-3|TRBV5-4
CASSLGAGATDTQYF
>TRBJ2-2|TRBV4-3
CASSQESAGDSGELFF
>TRBJ2-5|TRBV10-3
CAISELAEETQYF
>TRBJ2-7|TRBV10-3
CAISEPDSSYEQYF
>TRBJ2-1|TRBV20-1
CSARGQLAGVYNEQFF
>TRBJ2-2|TRBV6-2/TRBV6-3
CASNDPGELFF
>TRBJ1-5|TRBV20-1
CSASLGTGLNQPQHF
>TRBJ2-7|TRBV5-1
CASSLGDRVDYEQYF
>TRBJ2-5|TRBV7-2
CASSLGTSGGAQETQYF
>TRBJ2-5|TRBV6-1
CASSQTSGTAQYF
>TRBJ1-2|TRBV12-3/TRBV12-4
CATSLRQGSYTF
>TRBJ2-2|TRBV4-1
CASSPIAGVTGELFF
>TRBJ2-1|TRBV19
CASSIGQAEQFF
>TRBJ2-7|TRBV9
CASSVGGNPTNEQYF
>TRBJ2-4|TRBV28
CASSLSYRGIQYF
>TRBJ1-2|TRBV4-3
CASSQDRNYGYTF
>TRBJ1-6|TRBV20-1
CSARVDPRNNSPLHF
>TRBJ2-2|TRBV5-4
CASSLGGDFTGELFF
>TRBJ2-3|TRBV6-5
CASSFRQNTDTQYF
>TRBJ2-1|TRBV20-1
CSATTGGGYEQFF
>TRBJ2-2|TRBV6-2/TRBV6-3
CASNPNTGGTGELFF
>TRBJ2-7|TRBV7-9
CASSPPDYTYEQYF
>TRBJ1-1|TRBV5-5
CASSLDPGGYTEAFF
>TRBJ2-1|TRBV12-3/TRBV12-4
CASRPPQGSYNEQFF
>TRBJ2-7|TRBV12-3/TRBV12-4
CASRASYEQYF
>TRBJ2-1|TRBV6-1
CASSGQASSYNEQFF
>TRBJ1-1|TRBV7-9
CASSLIESNTEAFF
>TRBJ2-1|TRBV4-3
CASSQVFGGAGEQFF
>TRBJ2-7|TRBV3-1
CASSQVRDGHYEQYF
>TRBJ2-1|TRBV20-1
CSAIRMVGDRVLNEQFF
>TRBJ2-1|TRBV6-2/TRBV6-3
CASSYGGPYNEQFF
>TRBJ2-7|TRBV20-1
CSAITGGSLLYEQYF
>TRBJ2-7|TRBV20-1
CSATSFTGGEQYF
>TRBJ2-2|TRBV15
CATSRGQGLAGELFF
>TRBJ1-2|TRBV2
CASSGSFYYGYTF
>TRBJ2-2|TRBV12-3/TRBV12-4
CASRKIQETGELFF
>TRBJ1-5|TRBV6-1
CASSADSYSNQPQHF
>TRBJ1-1|TRBV18
CASSPWTGRNTEAFF